The 32 T cell receptor beta chains listed next were all sequenced from one sample in a study of T cell responses to AZD1222 COVID-19 vaccine. The assay was immunoSEQ multiplex PCR, and TCRdb's table has in-frame clones only and misses some. The sample carries about 160,000 clones, roughly 88% recorded once. The sample was peripheral blood, taken 28 days after the second AZD1222 dose. These receptors all come from an adult who received the AZD1222 COVID-19 vaccine.

The J gene is TRBJ1-4, the V gene TRBV7-2; TRBD1 matches at 8 bases. Germline CDR1 SGHTA, CDR2 FQGNSA. V shed 3 bases and J 8 bases; nucleotides not matched to a gene: 5. This CDR3 contains 14 residues. Here the CDR3 reads CASSFRGQGEKLFF. CDR3 DNA sequence: TGTGCCAGCAGCTTCAGGGGGCAGGGAGAAAAACTGTTTTTT.

The rearrangement uses TRBV11-1 and TRBJ1-1; TRBD1 is a possible D gene (5 bases). V was cut by 5 bases and J by 6 bases, with 22 bases left in between. The germline V gene encodes CDR1 SGHAT and CDR2 FQDESV (reference sequence). The length of the CDR3 is 16 residues. The CDR3 nucleotides are TGTGCCAGCAGCGCCCCAGGGCGGACCGACCAGCCTGAAGCTTTCTTT. It translates to CASSAPGRTDQPEAFF.

This clone has only one observation. The chain carries TRBV30 and TRBJ2-7; D uncertain. The V end was cut by 0 bases, the J end by 5 bases, with 8 bases between. This CDR3 is 12 amino acids long. Germline CDR1 GTSNPN, CDR2 SVGIG (reference sequence). CDR3 DNA: TGTGCCTGGAGTGTATCCAGCCACGAGCAGTACTTC. It translates to CAWSVSSHEQYF.

This clone was recorded only once. The chain recombines TRBV18 with TRBJ2-1; D is unresolved. Germline values: CDR1 KGHSH, CDR2 LQKENI. Deletions cut 5 bases from V and 13 bases from J, with 15 bases between. The CDR3 loop spans 12 amino acids. The DNA of the CDR3 is TGTGCCAGCTCATCTGTCGGCCCATCCCAGTTCTTC. Encoded protein: CASSSVGPSQFF.

The V and J genes are TRBV4-2 and TRBJ2-1, with 11 bases identical to TRBD2. The CDR3 runs 15 residues. Germline lookup yields CDR1 LGHNA and CDR2 YNFKEQ. V dropped 5 bases and J dropped 8; count of bases not matched to a gene: 8. The CDR3 coding sequence is TGTGCCAGCAGCGCGATAGCGGGGGGGCATGATGAGCAGTTCTTC. It specifies CASSAIAGGHDEQFF.

The table lists this clone with a count of one. This chain uses TRBV5-1 with TRBJ1-1; D gene unclear. The CDR3 totals 13 residues. CDR1 is SGHRS, CDR2 YFSETQ, per germline. Deletions cut 4 bases from V and 1 base from J, with 8 bases between. The CDR3 sequence is CASSTDGNTEAFF. The CDR3, as DNA: TGCGCCAGCAGCACCGACGGGAACACTGAAGCTTTCTTT.

The rearrangement links TRBV7-3 to TRBJ2-2; no definite D call. The CDR3 extends over 14 amino acids. The germline V and J ends were trimmed by 0 bases and 8 bases, with 10 bases remaining between them. Germline loops: CDR1 SGHTA, CDR2 FQGTGA. The CDR3 here is CASSLTGPQGELFF. CDR3 sequence (DNA): TGTGCCAGCAGCTTAACAGGGCCCCAAGGGGAGCTGTTTTTT.

J is TRBJ1-6 and V is TRBV6-1, with D maybe TRBD1 (5 bases). The CDR3 sequence is 15 residues long. V dropped 3 bases and J dropped 10 bases, with 16 bases sitting between them. The germline gives CDR1 MNHNS, CDR2 SASEGT. CDR3 region: CASSEGQGGGSPLHF. The CDR3 DNA reads as TGTGCCAGCAGTGAGGGGCAGGGAGGCGGCTCACCCCTCCACTTT.

The chain is built from TRBV12-5 and TRBJ2-1; 9 nucleotides align to TRBD1. V was pared by 6 bases and J by 8 bases, with 8 bases of the junction left unmatched. From germline, CDR1 is LGHNT and CDR2 FRNRAP. CDR3 length: 14 amino acids. The chain's CDR3 is CASGSGTGFDEQFF. DNA for the CDR3: TGTGCTAGTGGATCCGGGACAGGGTTTGATGAGCAGTTCTTC.

This clone was counted once. V and J are TRBV12-3 or TRBV12-4 and TRBJ1-2, with a tentative D call TRBD1 (5 bases). Trimming took 10 bases from V and 4 from J, leaving 13 bases between them. The CDR3 loop spans 12 amino acids. The CDR3 region has the DNA TGTGCCACCTTAGCTAGGGGCTATGGCTACACCTTC. Protein: CATLARGYGYTF.

This chain joins TRBV6-5 and TRBJ1-1; possible D gene TRBD1, 5 bases. Trimming stripped 2 bases from V and 3 bases from J, with 7 bases between. CDR1 is MNHEY and CDR2 is SVGAGI in the germline V gene. The CDR3 sequence is 13 residues long. CDR3: CASSYGQHTEAFF. The CDR3 bases are TGTGCCAGCAGTTACGGACAACACACTGAAGCTTTCTTT.

The chain is built from TRBV18 and TRBJ2-5; 8 bases map to TRBD2. CDR1 is KGHSH, CDR2 LQKENI, per germline. V dropped 2 bases and J dropped 3; count of bases not matched to a gene: 2. The CDR3 spans 14 residues. The CDR3 region has the DNA TGTGCCAGCTCACCAAAACTAGCGGAAGAGACCCAGTACTTC. Encoded protein: CASSPKLAEETQYF.

Of note for this clone: Different DNA sequences within this sample yield the same CDR3. The chain joins TRBV3-1 (or the pseudogene TRBV3-2) to TRBJ1-2; no definite D call. Looked up from germline, CDR1 is LGHDT and CDR2 is YNNKEL (reference sequence). Trimming took 0 bases from V and 8 from J, leaving 7 bases between them. CDR3 length: 12 residues. CDR3: CASSQDRRGYTF. CDR3 DNA: TGTGCCAGCAGCCAAGATCGAAGGGGCTACACCTTC.

The gene calls are TRBV25-1 and TRBJ1-2, with a weak D call TRBD1 (5 bases). Trimming took off 1 base at V and 8 bases at J, with 17 bases between the two ends. The CDR3 totals 15 residues. CDR1 is MGHDK, CDR2 SYGVNS, per germline. This chain's CDR3 is CASSESGGGRGGYTF. The DNA of the CDR3 is TGTGCCAGCAGTGAATCGGGCGGAGGAAGGGGAGGCTACACCTTC.

V usage is TRBV4-1 and J usage is TRBJ2-7, with TRBD1 matching 8 bases. The CDR3 consists of 16 residues. Germline lookup yields CDR1 MGHRA and CDR2 YSYEKL. V lost 2 bases, J lost 4 bases, and 10 bases stayed unmatched. The CDR3: CASSQFSGDRRYEQYF. DNA for the CDR3: TGCGCCAGCAGCCAATTCTCAGGGGACAGGAGGTACGAGCAGTACTTC.

The V and J genes are TRBV2 and TRBJ1-1, with a tentative D call TRBD1 (5 bases). V was clipped by 0 bases and J by 10 bases, with 21 bases between them. CDR3 size: 16 residues. Germline CDR1 and CDR2: SNHLY and FYNNEI. The CDR3: CASSEAGRGPNASAFF. CDR3 in DNA: TGTGCCAGCAGTGAAGCGGGAAGGGGCCCCAACGCGTCAGCTTTCTTT.

This clone was recorded only once. Written as DNA, the CDR3 is TGTGCCAGCAGCGTTCCGGGACAGGGCTATGAAAAACTGTTTTTT. Its protein is CASSVPGQGYEKLFF. The J gene is TRBJ1-4, the V gene TRBV5-8, with 9 bases fitting TRBD1. Germline V gene sequence: CDR1 SGHTS, CDR2 YDEGEE. The V gene end was trimmed by 4 bases and the J gene end by 6 bases; junction bases not matched to a gene: 7. There are 15 residues in the CDR3.

V gene TRBV19 combines with J gene TRBJ1-5; possibly TRBD1 for D (5 bases). The V end lost 3 bases, the J end lost 3 bases, and 12 bases lay between the germline ends. This CDR3 is 15 amino acids long. Germline V gene data show CDR1 as LNHDA and CDR2 as SQIVND (reference sequence). The CDR3 spells CASSIIWGDNQPQHF. The CDR3 DNA reads as TGTGCCAGTAGTATCATTTGGGGGGACAATCAGCCCCAGCATTTT.

The sample holds a few counts of this clone. J is TRBJ2-1 and V is TRBV7-9; the D gene is possibly TRBD1 (6 bases). The V gene lost 5 bases and the J gene lost 0 bases, with 11 bases spanning the gap. This CDR3 has 15 amino acids. CDR1 is SEHNR, CDR2 FQNEAQ, per germline (reference sequence). The CDR3 DNA reads as TGTGCCAGCAGCCACACAGGGCCCTCCTACAATGAGCAGTTCTTC. Translated, it gives CASSHTGPSYNEQFF.

This clone was found a few times. The chain uses TRBV11-2 and TRBJ2-5; D is perhaps TRBD2 (6 bases). The CDR3 consists of 16 residues. V lost 1 base and J 0 bases, leaving 12 bases between the germline ends. The germline gives CDR1 SGHAT, CDR2 FQNNGV. The CDR3 DNA is TGTGCCAGCAGCTTAGGCCGGATAGCGGACCAAGAGACCCAGTACTTC. This sequence encodes CASSLGRIADQETQYF.

The gene calls are TRBV14 and TRBJ1-2; 7 bases map to TRBD1. Per the germline V gene, CDR1 is SGHDN and CDR2 is FVKESK. The V segment lost 4 bases and the J segment 4 bases; nucleotides outside the gene matches: 9. This CDR3 spans 15 amino acids. In nucleotides, the CDR3 is TGTGCCAGCAGCCCACTTGGCGGGACAGCCTATGGCTACACCTTC. Translated: CASSPLGGTAYGYTF.

The chain is built from TRBV6-4 and TRBJ1-5; no clear D gene. V was clipped by 3 bases and J by 5 bases, with 14 bases between them. The CDR3 has 15 amino acids. Germline loops: CDR1 MRHNA, CDR2 SNTAGT. The CDR3 region is CASSEGGSPYQPQHF. CDR3 nucleotide sequence: TGTGCCAGCAGTGAAGGAGGCAGCCCTTATCAGCCCCAGCATTTT.

The chain uses TRBV30 and TRBJ1-2, with D uncertain. V lost 4 bases to trimming and J lost 4 bases, with 13 bases between them. CDR3 length equals 13 residues. Germline V lookup: CDR1 GTSNPN, CDR2 SVGIG (reference sequence). Written as DNA, the CDR3 is TGTGCCTGGAATCGGGCGATCTCCTATGGCTACACCTTC. Translation gives CAWNRAISYGYTF.

The gene calls are TRBV12-3 or TRBV12-4 and TRBJ1-1; D is ambiguous. Trimming stripped 2 bases from V and 4 bases from J, with 5 bases between. This CDR3 spans 12 amino acids. The CDR3 sequence is CASSLKGTEAFF. CDR3 in DNA: TGTGCCAGCAGTTTAAAGGGCACTGAAGCTTTCTTT.

The chain couples TRBV5-1 to TRBJ2-2; D perhaps matches TRBD1 (6 bases). The CDR3 has 16 residues. Trimming cost V 5 bases and J 7 bases, with 21 bases left between them. Germline V gene lookup returns CDR1 SGHRS and CDR2 YFSETQ. CDR3 coding DNA: TGCGCCAGCAGTTGGGACATCGGAGGTCGAAGCGGGGAGCTGTTTTTT. Amino acid sequence: CASSWDIGGRSGELFF.

This clone has only one observation. The chain couples TRBV5-1 to TRBJ1-3; D is unclear. The CDR3 contains 14 residues. V gave up 3 bases and J gave up 3 bases, with 10 bases separating them. Germline assignment: CDR1 SGHRS and CDR2 YFSETQ. This CDR3 reads CASSSDSDGNTIYF. CDR3 coding DNA: TGCGCCAGCAGCTCGGACTCGGATGGAAACACCATATATTTT.

This clone was recorded once. The chain has TRBV2 and TRBJ1-6; D unresolved. CDR1 is SNHLY, CDR2 FYNNEI, per germline. V was shortened by 0 bases and J by 8 bases, with 17 bases between the two germline ends. The CDR3 spans 17 residues. CDR3 sequence reads: CASSEALIYNGDSPLHF. CDR3 DNA: TGTGCCAGCAGTGAAGCGCTCATATACAATGGGGATTCACCCCTCCACTTT.

J is TRBJ1-6 and V is TRBV27; D possibly corresponds to TRBD1 (5 bases). Trimming cost V 7 bases and J 5 bases, with 12 bases left between them. Germline V gene data show CDR1 as MNHEY and CDR2 as SMNVEV (reference sequence). The CDR3 extends over 14 amino acids. CDR3 sequence (DNA): TGTGCCAGCAAAAGGGGAGGGAATAATTCACCCCTCCACTTT. This translates into CASKRGGNNSPLHF.

CDR3 nucleotides: TGTGCCAGCAGTTTGGACAGGTGGAATCAGCCCCAGCATTTT. Translating it yields CASSLDRWNQPQHF. J is TRBJ1-5 and V is TRBV2; 7 bases align to TRBD1. V was clipped by 5 bases and J by 4 bases; unmatched bases: 5. CDR1 is SNHLY and CDR2 is FYNNEI in the germline V gene. CDR3 length: 14 amino acids.

The chain combines TRBV27 with TRBJ1-3, with TRBD1 as a possible D gene (5 bases). In germline, CDR1 is MNHEY, CDR2 SMNVEV (reference sequence). This CDR3 has 15 amino acids. V was shortened by 2 bases and J by 4 bases, with 12 bases between the two germline ends. Here the CDR3 reads CASSLAGGGGNTIYF. The DNA for the CDR3 is TGTGCCAGCAGTTTAGCGGGGGGAGGAGGAAACACCATATATTTT.

This chain links TRBV6-5 with TRBJ1-1; D remains ambiguous. Germline lookup yields CDR1 MNHEY and CDR2 SVGAGI. Trimming took off 4 bases at V and 4 bases at J, with 4 bases between the two ends. This CDR3 is built from 11 residues. Here the CDR3 DNA reads TGTGCCAGCAGTTCGCTCACTGAAGCTTTCTTT. Its protein product is CASSSLTEAFF.

The rearrangement uses TRBV12-3 or TRBV12-4 and TRBJ1-2; 7 nucleotides align to TRBD1. CDR3 length equals 12 residues. J gave up 7 bases and V 10 bases, and 9 bases lay outside the gene matches. For the CDR3, the DNA is TGTGCCACAACGGACAGGTTTCTTGGCTACACCTTC. Translating it yields CATTDRFLGYTF.